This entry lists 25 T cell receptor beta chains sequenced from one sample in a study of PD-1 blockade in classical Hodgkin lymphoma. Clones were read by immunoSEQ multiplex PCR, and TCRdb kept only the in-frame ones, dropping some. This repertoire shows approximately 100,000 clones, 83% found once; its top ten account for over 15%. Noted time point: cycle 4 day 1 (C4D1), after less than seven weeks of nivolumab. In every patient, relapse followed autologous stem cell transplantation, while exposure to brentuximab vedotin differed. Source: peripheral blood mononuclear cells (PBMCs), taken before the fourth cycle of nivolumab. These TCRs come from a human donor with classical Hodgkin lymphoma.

The CDR3 spells CASSRGEGSTDTQYF. DNA for the CDR3: TGTGCCAGCTCCCGAGGGGAGGGCAGCACAGATACGCAGTATTTT. The V gene is TRBV4-2, the J gene TRBJ2-3; 7 bases align to TRBD2. V was clipped by 8 bases and J by 0 bases; unmatched bases: 8. The CDR3 extends over 15 amino acids. Looked up from germline, CDR1 is LGHNA and CDR2 is YNFKEQ.

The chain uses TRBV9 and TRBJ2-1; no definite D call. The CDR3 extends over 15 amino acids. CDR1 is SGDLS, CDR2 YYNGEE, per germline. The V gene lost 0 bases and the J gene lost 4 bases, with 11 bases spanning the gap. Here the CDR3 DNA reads TGTGCCAGCAGCGTAGGCCAGACCGATTACAATGAGCAGTTCTTC. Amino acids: CASSVGQTDYNEQFF.

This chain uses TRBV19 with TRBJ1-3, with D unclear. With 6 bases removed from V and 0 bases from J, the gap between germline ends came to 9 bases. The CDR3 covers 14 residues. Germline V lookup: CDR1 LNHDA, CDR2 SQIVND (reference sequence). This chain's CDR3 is CASSLVVSGNTIYF. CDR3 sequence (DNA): TGTGCCAGTAGCCTGGTGGTCTCTGGAAACACCATATATTTT.

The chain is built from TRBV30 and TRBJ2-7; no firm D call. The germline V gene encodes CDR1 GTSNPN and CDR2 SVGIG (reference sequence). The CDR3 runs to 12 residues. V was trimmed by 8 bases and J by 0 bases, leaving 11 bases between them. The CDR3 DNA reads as TGTGCCCTTCGAGTCACCTCCTACGAGCAGTACTTC. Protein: CALRVTSYEQYF.

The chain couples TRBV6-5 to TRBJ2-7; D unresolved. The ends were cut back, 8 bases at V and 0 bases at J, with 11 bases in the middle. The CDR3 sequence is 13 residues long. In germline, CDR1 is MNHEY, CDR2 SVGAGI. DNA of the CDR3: TGTGCCAGCCGCCCTAGAATCTCCTACGAGCAGTACTTC. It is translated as CASRPRISYEQYF.

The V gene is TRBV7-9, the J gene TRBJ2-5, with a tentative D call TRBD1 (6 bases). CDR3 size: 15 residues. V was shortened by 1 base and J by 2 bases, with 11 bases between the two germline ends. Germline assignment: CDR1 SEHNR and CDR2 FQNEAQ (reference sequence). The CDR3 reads CASSLVMGQQETQYF. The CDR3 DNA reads TGTGCCAGCAGCTTAGTGATGGGACAACAAGAGACCCAGTACTTC.

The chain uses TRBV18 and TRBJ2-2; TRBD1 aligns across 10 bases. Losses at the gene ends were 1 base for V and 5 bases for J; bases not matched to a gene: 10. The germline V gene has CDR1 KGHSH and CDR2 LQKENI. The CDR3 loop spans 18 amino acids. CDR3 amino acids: CASSPRRTGGPRTGELFF. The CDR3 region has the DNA TGTGCCAGCTCACCACGCAGGACAGGGGGGCCAAGGACCGGGGAGCTGTTTTTT.

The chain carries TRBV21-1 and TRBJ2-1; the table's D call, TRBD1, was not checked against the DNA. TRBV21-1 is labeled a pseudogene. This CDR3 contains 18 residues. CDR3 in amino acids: CASSKDRSGTGNYNEQFF. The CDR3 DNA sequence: TGTGCCAGCAGCAAAGATCGCTCCGGGACAGGGAACTACAATGAGCAGTTCTTC.

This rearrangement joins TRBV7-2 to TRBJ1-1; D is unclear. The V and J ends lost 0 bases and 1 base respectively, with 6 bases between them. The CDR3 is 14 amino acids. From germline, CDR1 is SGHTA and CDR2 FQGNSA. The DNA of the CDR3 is TGTGCCAGCAGCTTAGCGGCGGCGAACACTGAAGCTTTCTTT. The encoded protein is CASSLAAANTEAFF.

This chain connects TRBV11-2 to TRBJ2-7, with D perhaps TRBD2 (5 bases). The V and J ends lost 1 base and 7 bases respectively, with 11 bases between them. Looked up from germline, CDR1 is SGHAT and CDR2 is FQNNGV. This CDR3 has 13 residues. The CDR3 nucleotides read TGTGCCAGCAGCTTAGTTTCGGGGTGGGAGCAGTACTTC. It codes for CASSLVSGWEQYF.

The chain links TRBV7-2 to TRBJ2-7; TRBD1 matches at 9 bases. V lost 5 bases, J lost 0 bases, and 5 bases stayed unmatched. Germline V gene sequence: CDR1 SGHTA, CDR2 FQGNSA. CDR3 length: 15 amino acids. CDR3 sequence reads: CASSPDRGFSYEQYF. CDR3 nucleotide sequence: TGTGCCAGCAGCCCCGACAGGGGGTTCTCCTACGAGCAGTACTTC.

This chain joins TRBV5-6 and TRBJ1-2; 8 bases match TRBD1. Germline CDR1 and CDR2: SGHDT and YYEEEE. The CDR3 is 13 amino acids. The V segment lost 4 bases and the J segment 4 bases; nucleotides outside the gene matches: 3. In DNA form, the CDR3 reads TGTGCCAGCAGCAAGGACAGGGTCTATGGCTACACCTTC. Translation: CASSKDRVYGYTF.

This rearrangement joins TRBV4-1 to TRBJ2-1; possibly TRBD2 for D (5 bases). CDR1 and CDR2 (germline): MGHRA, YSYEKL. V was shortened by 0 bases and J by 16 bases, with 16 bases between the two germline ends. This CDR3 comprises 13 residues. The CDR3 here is CASSQDQSRARFF. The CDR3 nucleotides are TGCGCCAGCAGCCAAGATCAGTCGCGGGCTCGATTCTTC.

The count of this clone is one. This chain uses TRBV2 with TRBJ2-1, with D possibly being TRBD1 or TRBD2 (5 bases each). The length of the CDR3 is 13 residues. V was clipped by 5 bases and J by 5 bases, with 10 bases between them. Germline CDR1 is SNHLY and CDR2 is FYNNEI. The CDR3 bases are TGTGCCAGCAGTCCTATGGGGGACAATGAGCAGTTCTTC. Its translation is CASSPMGDNEQFF.

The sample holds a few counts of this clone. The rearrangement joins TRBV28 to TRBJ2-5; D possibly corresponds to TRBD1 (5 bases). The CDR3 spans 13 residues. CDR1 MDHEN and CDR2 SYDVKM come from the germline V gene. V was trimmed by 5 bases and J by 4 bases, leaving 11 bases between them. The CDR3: CASSPRQRETQYF. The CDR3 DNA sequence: TGTGCCAGCAGTCCCCGACAGAGAGAGACCCAGTACTTC.

The CDR3 nucleotides are TGTGCCAGCAGCTCTACAGGGGGCATCACCGGGGAGCTGTTTTTT. The encoded protein is CASSSTGGITGELFF. V gene TRBV11-3 combines with J gene TRBJ2-2; 9 nucleotides line up with TRBD1. Losses at the gene ends were 4 bases for V and 4 bases for J; bases not matched to a gene: 4. The CDR3 spans 15 residues. Germline assignment: CDR1 SGHNT and CDR2 YENEEA.

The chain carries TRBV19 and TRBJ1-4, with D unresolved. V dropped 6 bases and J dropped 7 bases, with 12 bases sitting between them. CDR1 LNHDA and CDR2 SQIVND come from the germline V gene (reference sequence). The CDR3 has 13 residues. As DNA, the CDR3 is TGTGCCAGTAGGGTAACAGTGGGTGAAAAACTGTTTTTT. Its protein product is CASRVTVGEKLFF. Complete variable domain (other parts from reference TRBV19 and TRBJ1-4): DGGITQSPKYLFRKEGQNVTLSCEQNLNHDAMYWYRQDPGQGLRLIYYSQIVNDFQKGDIAEGYSVSREKKESFPLTVTSAQKNPTAFYLCASRVTVGEKLFFGSGTQLSVL.

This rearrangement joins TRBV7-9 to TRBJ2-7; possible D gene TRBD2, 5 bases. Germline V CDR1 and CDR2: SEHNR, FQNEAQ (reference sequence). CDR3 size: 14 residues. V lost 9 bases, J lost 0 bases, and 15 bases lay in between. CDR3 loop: CASSSRSGSYEQYF. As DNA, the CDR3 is TGTGCCAGTTCATCAAGGAGCGGCTCCTACGAGCAGTACTTC.

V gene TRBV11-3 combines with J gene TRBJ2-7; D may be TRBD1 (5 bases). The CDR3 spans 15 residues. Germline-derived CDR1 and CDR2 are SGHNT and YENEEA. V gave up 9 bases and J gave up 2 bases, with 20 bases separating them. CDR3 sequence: CARPLGQGFPYEQYF. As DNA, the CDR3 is TGTGCCAGGCCTCTGGGGCAGGGATTCCCCTACGAGCAGTACTTC.

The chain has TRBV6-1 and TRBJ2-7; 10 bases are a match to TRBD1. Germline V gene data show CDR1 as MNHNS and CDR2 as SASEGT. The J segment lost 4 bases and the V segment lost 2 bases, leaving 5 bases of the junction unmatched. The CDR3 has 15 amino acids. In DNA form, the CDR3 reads TGTGCCAGCAGTGAATCGGGACAGGGGTATTACGAGCAGTACTTC. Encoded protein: CASSESGQGYYEQYF.

This CDR3 is CASSIGQGLDTQYF. The CDR3 region has the DNA TGTGCCAGCAGTATAGGACAGGGACTAGATACGCAGTATTTT. This chain uses TRBV6-1 with TRBJ2-3; 8 nucleotides align to TRBD1. Trimming took 5 bases from V and 5 from J; bases not matched to a gene: 6. Germline CDR1 MNHNS, CDR2 SASEGT. The CDR3 length is 14 residues.

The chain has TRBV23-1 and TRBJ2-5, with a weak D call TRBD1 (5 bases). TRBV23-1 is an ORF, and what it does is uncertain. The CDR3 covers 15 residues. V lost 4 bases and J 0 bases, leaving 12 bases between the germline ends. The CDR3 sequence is CASSPCTGHQETQYF. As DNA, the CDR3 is TGCGCCAGCAGTCCTTGCACAGGTCACCAAGAGACCCAGTACTTC.

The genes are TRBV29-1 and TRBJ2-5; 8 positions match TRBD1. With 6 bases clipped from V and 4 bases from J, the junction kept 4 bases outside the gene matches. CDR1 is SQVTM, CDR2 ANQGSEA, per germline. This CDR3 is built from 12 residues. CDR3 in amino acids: CSVRQGRETQYF. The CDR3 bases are TGCAGCGTCCGACAGGGGCGAGAGACCCAGTACTTC.

The CDR3 DNA reads as TGCGCCAGCAGCTTGGGCGGCAATGAGGAGCAGTACTTC. Amino acids: CASSLGGNEEQYF. The chain is built from TRBV5-1 and TRBJ2-7; the D is unclear. CDR3 length equals 13 residues. Trimming left V 0 bases short and J 7 bases short, with 11 bases between. Per the germline V gene, CDR1 is SGHRS and CDR2 is YFSETQ.

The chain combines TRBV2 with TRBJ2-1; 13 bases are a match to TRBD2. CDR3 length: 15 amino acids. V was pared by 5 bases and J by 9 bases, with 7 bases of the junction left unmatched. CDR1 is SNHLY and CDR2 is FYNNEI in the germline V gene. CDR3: CASSSRTSGSVEQFF. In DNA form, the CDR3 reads TGTGCCAGCAGTAGCCGGACTAGCGGGAGTGTTGAGCAGTTCTTC.